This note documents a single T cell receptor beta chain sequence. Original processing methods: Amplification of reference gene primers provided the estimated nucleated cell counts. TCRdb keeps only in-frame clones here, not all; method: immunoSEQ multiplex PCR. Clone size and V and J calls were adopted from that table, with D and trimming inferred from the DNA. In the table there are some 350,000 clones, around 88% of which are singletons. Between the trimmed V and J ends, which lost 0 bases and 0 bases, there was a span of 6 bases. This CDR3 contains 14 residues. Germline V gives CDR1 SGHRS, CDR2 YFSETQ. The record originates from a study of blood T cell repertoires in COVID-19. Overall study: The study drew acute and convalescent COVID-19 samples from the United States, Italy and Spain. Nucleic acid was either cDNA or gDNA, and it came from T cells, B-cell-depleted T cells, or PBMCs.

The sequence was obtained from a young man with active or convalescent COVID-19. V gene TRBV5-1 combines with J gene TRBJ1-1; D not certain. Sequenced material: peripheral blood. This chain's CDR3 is CASSLETVNTEAFF. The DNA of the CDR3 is TGCGCCAGCAGCTTGGAAACAGTGAACACTGAAGCTTTCTTT.